This entry lists 30 T cell receptor beta chains sequenced from one sample in a study of T-cell memory formation after mild COVID-19. TCRdb re-derived calls from the 5' RACE reads in MiXCR, one entry per CDR3 protein. The sample carries around 250,000 distinct CDR3 sequences, about 17% recorded once. Sequencing was performed on PBMCs or a T cell subset sorted from them (not recorded which). The source is a man in his late teens or twenties who had mild COVID-19 (a few samples of this study predate the infection). Cell type and time point are not known.

This clonotype has a handful of counts. The chain uses TRBV5-1 and TRBJ1-1; tentative D call: TRBD1 (5 bases). Germline V gives CDR1 SGHRS, CDR2 YFSETQ. This CDR3 is 11 amino acids long. Trimming removed 5 bases at V and 9 bases at J, with 11 bases between. CDR3 sequence reads: CASRGAGKAFF. In DNA, the CDR3 is TGCGCCAGCAGGGGAGCAGGGAAAGCTTTCTTT. Based on the CDR3 plus reference TRBV5-1 and TRBJ1-1, the full variable domain is KAGVTQTPRYLIKTRGQQVTLSCSPISGHRSVSWYQQTPGQGLQFLFEYFSETQRNKGNFPGRFSGRQFSNSRSEMNVSTLELGDSALYLCASRGAGKAFFGQGTRLTVV.

The J gene is TRBJ1-2, the V gene TRBV7-2; D is possibly TRBD1 (5 bases). V dropped 10 bases and J dropped 3 bases, with 12 bases sitting between them. CDR3 length: 12 amino acids. Germline assignment: CDR1 SGHTA and CDR2 FQGNSA. CDR3 protein: CAILGVYYGYTF. The DNA of the CDR3 is TGTGCCATACTGGGGGTCTACTATGGCTACACCTTC.

The chain couples TRBV4-2 to TRBJ2-1; D is unclear. Germline-derived CDR1 and CDR2 are LGHNA and YNFKEQ. The CDR3 runs to 16 residues. Deletions cut 0 bases from V and 0 bases from J, with 9 bases between. The CDR3 here is CASSQDVHSSYNEQFF. DNA of the CDR3: TGTGCCAGCAGCCAAGACGTTCATAGCTCCTACAATGAGCAGTTCTTC.

This clonotype was seen repeatedly, ten times or more. The chain is built from TRBV6-5 and TRBJ1-2, with D possibly being TRBD1 (6 bases). This CDR3 has 15 amino acids. V was clipped by 6 bases and J by 0 bases, with 14 bases between them. Germline CDR1 and CDR2: MNHEY and SVGAGI. In DNA, the CDR3 is TGTGCCAGCAGCCCCGCAGGGGCAGCTAACTATGGCTACACCTTC. This encodes CASSPAGAANYGYTF.

This clonotype was seen just once. In nucleotides, the CDR3 is TGTGCCACCAGCAGAGTGCCAGGGGCTAACTATGGCTACACCTTC. Translation: CATSRVPGANYGYTF. The V gene is TRBV15, the J gene TRBJ1-2; possibly TRBD1 for D (6 bases). The CDR3 has 15 amino acids. CDR1 and CDR2 (germline): LNHNV, YYDKDF (reference sequence). V was trimmed by 1 base and J by 0 bases, leaving 9 bases between them.

This clonotype was observed a few times. The V call is TRBV5-1, the J call TRBJ2-7; D may correspond to TRBD1 or TRBD2 (5 bases each). The CDR3 has 16 amino acids. Trimming cost V 0 bases and J 3 bases, with 16 bases left between them. Germline CDR1 is SGHRS and CDR2 is YFSETQ. This CDR3 is CASSLVPSGGYYEQYF. The CDR3, as DNA: TGCGCCAGCAGCTTGGTTCCGAGTGGGGGATACTACGAGCAGTACTTC.

V gene TRBV5-6 combines with J gene TRBJ1-2; D unclear. Germline V lookup: CDR1 SGHDT, CDR2 YYEEEE. V lost 1 base and J 4 bases, leaving 8 bases between the germline ends. The CDR3 consists of 13 residues. The CDR3 loop is CASSLPALYGYTF. For the CDR3, the DNA is TGTGCCAGCAGCTTGCCCGCCCTCTATGGCTACACCTTC.

CDR3 nucleotides: TGTGCCAGCAGCTTAATAGCAGGGGGTGAGACAGATACGCAGTATTTT. This codes for CASSLIAGGETDTQYF. This chain links TRBV7-6 with TRBJ2-3; 7 nucleotides match TRBD1. Germline CDR1 is SGHVS and CDR2 is FNYEAQ. Trimming cost V 2 bases and J 3 bases; bases outside gene matches: 8. The CDR3 consists of 16 residues.

The V and J genes are TRBV4-1 and TRBJ1-6; D is ambiguous. The germline gives CDR1 MGHRA, CDR2 YSYEKL. The V end lost 2 bases, the J end lost 9 bases, and 17 bases lay between the germline ends. This CDR3 has 16 amino acids. In nucleotides, the CDR3 is TGCGCCAGCAGCCAAAGATTGGACCAGAAGAGTTCACCCCTCCACTTT. It specifies CASSQRLDQKSSPLHF.

The CDR3 DNA is TGTGCCATCGGGACAGTGAACACCGGGGAGCTGTTTTTT. This gives the protein CAIGTVNTGELFF. This chain uses TRBV7-9 with TRBJ2-2; 7 bases agree with TRBD1. The V gene's germline CDR1 is SEHNR and CDR2 FQNEAQ (reference sequence). The CDR3 has 13 amino acids. The V and J ends lost 10 bases and 1 base, in that order; junction bases with no gene match: 3.

The chain recombines TRBV10-2 with TRBJ2-4, with D possibly called TRBD1 or TRBD2 (5 bases each). Germline values: CDR1 WSHSY, CDR2 SAAADI. V was cut by 6 bases and J by 1 base, with 16 bases left in between. This CDR3 comprises 16 residues. The CDR3 reads CASRGLYGVAKNIQYF. As DNA, the CDR3 is TGCGCCAGCAGGGGGCTATACGGGGTGGCCAAAAACATTCAGTACTTC.

The chain links TRBV6-2 or TRBV6-3 to TRBJ2-5; TRBD1 is a possible D gene (6 bases). This CDR3 is 16 amino acids long. Looked up from germline, CDR1 is MNHEY and CDR2 is SVGEGT. V was pared by 2 bases and J by 6 bases, with 19 bases between. CDR3 region: CASSYPGTPPAQTQYF. The CDR3 nucleotides read TGTGCCAGCAGTTACCCCGGGACACCCCCGGCACAGACCCAGTACTTC.

This clonotype has ten or more counts. The chain employs TRBV5-1 and TRBJ2-7; the match to TRBD1 covers 10 bases. The junction had 5 bases not matched to a gene; V was cut back by 7 bases and J by 4 bases. The CDR3 loop spans 13 amino acids. The germline V gene has CDR1 SGHRS and CDR2 YFSETQ. CDR3 sequence (DNA): TGCGCCAGCCGTCGGGACAGGGGTTACGAGCAGTACTTC. Translation: CASRRDRGYEQYF.

This clonotype occurred a few times. The chain employs TRBV5-1 and TRBJ1-1; D call uncertain. Between the trimmed V and J ends, which lost 3 bases and 3 bases, there was a span of 12 bases. The CDR3 covers 14 residues. The germline V gene encodes CDR1 SGHRS and CDR2 YFSETQ. The CDR3 loop reads CASSSESRHTEAFF. The CDR3, as DNA: TGCGCCAGCAGCTCCGAAAGTAGACACACTGAAGCTTTCTTT.

This clonotype was seen many times. The chain has TRBV11-2 and TRBJ2-3, with 8 bases fitting TRBD2. In germline, CDR1 is SGHAT, CDR2 FQNNGV. The J segment lost 3 bases and the V segment lost 5 bases, leaving 4 bases of the junction unmatched. The CDR3 spans 14 residues. The CDR3 DNA is TGTGCCAGCAGCGGCGGACTAGCAACAGATACGCAGTATTTT. Translating it yields CASSGGLATDTQYF. Full variable domain (rest looked up from reference TRBV11-2 and TRBJ2-3): EAGVAQSPRYKIIEKRQSVAFWCNPISGHATLYWYQQILGQGPKLLIQFQNNGVVDDSQLPKDRFSAERLKGVDSTLKIQPAKLEDSAVYLCASSGGLATDTQYFGPGTRLTVL.

This clonotype appeared many times. The chain is built from TRBV12-3 or TRBV12-4 and TRBJ2-2; possibly TRBD1 for D (6 bases). This CDR3 contains 17 residues. V gave up 3 bases and J gave up 6 bases, with 20 bases separating them. CDR3 in amino acids: CASSLQGTMFVAGELFF. The CDR3 DNA follows: TGTGCCAGCAGTTTGCAGGGGACGATGTTTGTTGCCGGGGAGCTGTTTTTT.

The V gene is TRBV5-1, the J gene TRBJ1-1, with 7 bases fitting TRBD1. Germline-derived CDR1 and CDR2 are SGHRS and YFSETQ. The CDR3 loop spans 13 amino acids. After removal of 5 bases from V and 5 bases from J, the junction contained 6 bases not matched to a gene. CDR3 nucleotide sequence: TGCGCCAGCAGGGAAGTGACAGGGACTGAAGCTTTCTTT. It is translated as CASREVTGTEAFF.

This clonotype was seen only a few times. The chain carries TRBV5-6 and TRBJ2-7; tentatively, D is TRBD1 (6 bases). Germline-derived CDR1 and CDR2 are SGHDT and YYEEEE. The CDR3 consists of 13 residues. The V and J ends lost 7 bases and 3 bases respectively, with 14 bases between them. As DNA, the CDR3 is TGTGCCAGCGGCACAGGGAACGACTACGAGCAGTACGTC. Protein sequence: CASGTGNDYEQYV.

The chain recombines TRBV20-1 with TRBJ2-7; 7 bases are a match to TRBD1. V shed 5 bases and J 4 bases; nucleotides not matched to a gene: 5. The CDR3 contains 12 residues. In germline, CDR1 is DFQATT, CDR2 SNEGSKA (reference sequence). The CDR3 spells CSASDRAYEQYF. The CDR3 bases are TGCAGTGCTTCCGACAGGGCATACGAGCAGTACTTC.

The chain has TRBV7-6 and TRBJ2-7; 7 bases line up with TRBD1. The CDR3 length is 19 residues. The V gene's germline CDR1 is SGHVS and CDR2 FNYEAQ. The V segment lost 4 bases and the J segment 3 bases; nucleotides outside the gene matches: 21. CDR3 in DNA: TGTGCCAGCAGCTCTAACACCTTGTTGCAACAGGGGAATCTCTACGAGCAGTACTTC. The encoded protein is CASSSNTLLQQGNLYEQYF.

The V gene is TRBV6-2 or TRBV6-3, the J gene TRBJ2-7; no firm D call. Trimming removed 2 bases at V and 3 bases at J, with 8 bases between. This CDR3 has 13 amino acids. Germline loops: CDR1 MNHEY, CDR2 SVGEGT. The CDR3 sequence: CASSYKQVYEQYV. The CDR3 coding sequence is TGTGCCAGCAGTTACAAGCAGGTCTACGAGCAGTACGTC.

The chain carries TRBV28 and TRBJ2-5; D is ambiguous. V dropped 5 bases and J dropped 5 bases, with 9 bases sitting between them. CDR3 length: 12 residues. Germline CDR1 MDHEN, CDR2 SYDVKM. The CDR3, as DNA: TGTGCCAGCAGTGGGAATTCGGAGACCCAGTACTTC. Residues: CASSGNSETQYF.

In this sample, this clonotype turned up a few times. V and J are TRBV2 and TRBJ1-2, with D unclear. V gave up 4 bases and J gave up 8 bases, with 8 bases separating them. Germline V gene sequence: CDR1 SNHLY, CDR2 FYNNEI. The CDR3 totals 11 residues. The CDR3 bases are TGTGCCAGCAGTGTATGGCAGGGCTACACCTTC. This translates into CASSVWQGYTF.

This clonotype was seen a few times. The rearrangement uses TRBV5-1 and TRBJ1-1; possibly TRBD1 for D (6 bases). The CDR3 has 14 residues. CDR1 and CDR2 (germline): SGHRS, YFSETQ. The V gene lost 4 bases and the J gene lost 0 bases, with 10 bases spanning the gap. This CDR3 is CASSRGDMNTEAFF. For the CDR3, the DNA is TGCGCCAGCAGCAGGGGGGACATGAACACTGAAGCTTTCTTT.

This clonotype has at least ten counts. The chain combines TRBV7-2 with TRBJ2-3; 8 nucleotides align to TRBD2. Germline trimming cut 1 base from V and 3 bases from J; bases unmatched to any gene: 3. This CDR3 has 15 amino acids. Germline V gene lookup returns CDR1 SGHTA and CDR2 FQGNSA. CDR3 DNA: TGTGCCAGCAGCTTAGTAGCGGGGAGGACAGATACGCAGTATTTT. Translating gives CASSLVAGRTDTQYF.

The sample holds many counts of this clonotype. This chain joins TRBV5-1 and TRBJ2-2; a weak D match, TRBD1 (6 bases). The CDR3 is 16 amino acids. V shed 0 bases and J shed 9 bases, with 18 bases lying between them. Germline V gene sequence: CDR1 SGHRS, CDR2 YFSETQ. The CDR3 reads CASSLGTPQGAWELFF. The CDR3 DNA is TGCGCCAGCAGCTTGGGGACTCCACAGGGTGCATGGGAGCTGTTTTTT.

The table lists this clonotype with many counts. The V and J genes are TRBV7-2 and TRBJ2-5; tentative D call: TRBD2 (5 bases). Germline V gene data show CDR1 as SGHTA and CDR2 as FQGNSA. This CDR3 has 13 amino acids. V was cut by 2 bases and J by 7 bases, with 11 bases left in between. The CDR3 loop is CASSLQPAGTQYF. The CDR3 nucleotides read TGTGCCAGCAGCTTACAGCCCGCGGGGACCCAGTACTTC.

The rearrangement links TRBV7-9 to TRBJ1-4; tentative D call: TRBD1 (5 bases). The germline gives CDR1 SEHNR, CDR2 FQNEAQ (reference sequence). The CDR3 has 16 amino acids. V gave up 4 bases and J gave up 0 bases, with 12 bases separating them. CDR3 sequence (DNA): TGTGCCAGCAGCTCCGACAGACGCGCAACTAATGAAAAACTGTTTTTT. Its protein is CASSSDRRATNEKLFF.

This clonotype has more than one count but fewer than ten. The chain links TRBV5-1 to TRBJ2-1; D possibly corresponds to TRBD2 (6 bases). From germline, CDR1 is SGHRS and CDR2 YFSETQ. There are 16 residues in the CDR3. V dropped 4 bases and J dropped 7 bases, with 21 bases sitting between them. In nucleotides, the CDR3 is TGCGCCAGCAGCCTACTCCGGGACTCCACGAGGAATGAGCAGTTCTTC. Translated, it gives CASSLLRDSTRNEQFF.

This clonotype was detected only a few times. This chain connects TRBV7-9 to TRBJ2-5; D gene ambiguous. The CDR3 consists of 15 residues. Germline CDR1 is SEHNR and CDR2 is FQNEAQ (reference sequence). The germline V and J ends were trimmed by 3 bases and 0 bases, with 11 bases remaining between them. The DNA of the CDR3 is TGTGCCAGCAGCTTGGGTTCCTGGGACCAAGAGACCCAGTACTTC. Translation gives CASSLGSWDQETQYF.